A selection of T cell receptor beta chains follows, all from one sample in a study of blood T cell repertoires in COVID-19. Assay: immunoSEQ multiplex PCR; the TCRdb copy retains only in-frame clones and omits some. The table has about 190,000 clones, around 84% seen once; the top ten hold under 15%. The sequenced material came from peripheral blood. The receptors derive from a man younger than 45 with active or convalescent COVID-19. Each CDR3 is given with its conserved first and last residue. Each record gives: clone size, J gene, V gene, D gene, CDR3 DNA, CDR3 protein. D genes are given only for firm matches. Clone size is given for some rows only: seen once, a few or many times, or a class if the clone is expanded.

>-|TRBJ2-6|TRBV7-2|-
TGTGCCAGCAGCCCCCCCGGGAAACCTGGGGCCAACGTCCTGACTTTC
CASSPPGKPGANVLTF
>-|TRBJ1-2|TRBV18|-
TGTGCCAGCTCACCAAGTGAGGCTCTCGACTATGGCTACACCTTC
CASSPSEALDYGYTF
>-|TRBJ1-4|TRBV5-8|TRBD1
TGTGCCAGCAGCTTGGACGGGGACAGGGATAATGAAAAACTGTTTTTT
CASSLDGDRDNEKLFF
>-|TRBJ1-5|TRBV19|TRBD1
TGTGCCAGTAGGGGGACAGGGGCCTTTTATCAGCCCCAGCATTTT
CASRGTGAFYQPQHF
>-|TRBJ1-2|TRBV30|-
TGTGCCTGGAGTGGGTTCGGCGGGGGCGGCTACACCTTC
CAWSGFGGGGYTF
>-|TRBJ2-1|TRBV6-5|-
TGTGCCAGCAGTTCGCCGGGACACCTAGCCAATGAGCAGTTCTTC
CASSSPGHLANEQFF
>-|TRBJ1-1|TRBV30|-
TGTGCCTGGAGTGTACGCTTGACTGTGAACACTGAAGCTTTCTTT
CAWSVRLTVNTEAFF
>-|TRBJ2-5|TRBV20-1|-
TGCAGCCTGGACAAATCGGAGACCCAGTACTTC
CSLDKSETQYF
>-|TRBJ2-5|TRBV6-6|-
TGTGCCAGCCCAGGGGTCCCTCGGACCCAGTACTTC
CASPGVPRTQYF
>-|TRBJ2-2|TRBV10-1|-
TGCGCCAGCAGTGTTGAGGGAAACACCGGGGAGCTGTTTTTT
CASSVEGNTGELFF
>-|TRBJ2-5|TRBV19|TRBD2
TGTGCCAGTAGGGCGAGCGGGGGGTTCAGAGAGACCCAGTACTTC
CASRASGGFRETQYF
>-|TRBJ1-2|TRBV7-3|-
TGTGCCAGCAGCACAGGACAGACCGACTATGGCTACACCTTC
CASSTGQTDYGYTF
>few|TRBJ2-1|TRBV18|-
TGTGCCAGCTCCCCAGTGGCGGGGCCCAATGAGCAGTTCTTC
CASSPVAGPNEQFF
>-|TRBJ2-7|TRBV7-9|-
TGTGCCAGCAGCTTATCTGGGGTAGCGGTCGCCTACGAGCAGTACTTC
CASSLSGVAVAYEQYF
>-|TRBJ1-6|TRBV7-9|TRBD1
TGTGCCAGCAGTTTTCGGGGGACAGAATCACCCCTCCACTTT
CASSFRGTESPLHF
>-|TRBJ2-7|TRBV6-5|TRBD1
TGTGCCAGCAGTTACTCCCGGGACAGGGTGAACGAGCAGTACTTC
CASSYSRDRVNEQYF
>-|TRBJ2-4|TRBV24-1|TRBD2
TGTGCCACCAGTGAAAGGACTAGCAGAAACATTCAGTACTTC
CATSERTSRNIQYF
>-|TRBJ2-5|TRBV6-5|-
TGTGCCAGCCCAGGGGTCCCTCGGACCCAGTACTTC
CASPGVPRTQYF
>-|TRBJ2-2|TRBV12-5|TRBD2
TGTGCTAGTGGTGACTTAGCGGGGGGCACCGGGGAGCTGTTTTTT
CASGDLAGGTGELFF
>-|TRBJ2-5|TRBV4-1|-
TGCGCCAGCAGCCAAGATTCAGGGGGGCCGGGGGAGACCCAGTACTTC
CASSQDSGGPGETQYF
>-|TRBJ1-6|TRBV19|-
TGTGCCAGTAGTGGTTCTGGGGGCGGTTCACCCCTCCACTTT
CASSGSGGGSPLHF
>-|TRBJ1-2|TRBV19|-
TGTGCCAGTAGTCCACGACAGGATGGCTACACCTTC
CASSPRQDGYTF
>once|TRBJ2-3|TRBV27|TRBD2
TGTGCCAGCAGGCGTCCCGGGACTAGCGGGAGAACTGCAGATACGCAGTATTTT
CASRRPGTSGRTADTQYF
>-|TRBJ1-3|TRBV2|TRBD1
TGTGCCAGCAGGGACAGGGGAGGAAACACCATATATTTT
CASRDRGGNTIYF
>-|TRBJ2-2|TRBV7-9|TRBD1
TGTGCCAGCAGCCTAAGGGACAGGGCGAACACCGGGGAGCTGTTTTTT
CASSLRDRANTGELFF
>-|TRBJ2-6|TRBV3-1/TRBV3-2|-
TGTGCCAGCAGCCTCGCCGGGAGCTCTGGGGCCAACGTCCTGACTTTC
CASSLAGSSGANVLTF
>-|TRBJ2-4|TRBV7-9|TRBD1
TGTGCCAGCAGCCCACGGACAGGGCCAGCCAAAAACATTCAGTACTTC
CASSPRTGPAKNIQYF
>-|TRBJ2-4|TRBV4-1|TRBD1
TGCGCCAGCAGCCAAGAAGCCAGGGGGCCTGCCAAAAACATTCAGTACTTC
CASSQEARGPAKNIQYF
>-|TRBJ2-1|TRBV7-2|-
TGTGCCAGCAGCTCGTCCGGGACTCGCAATGAGCAGTTCTTC
CASSSSGTRNEQFF
>-|TRBJ1-1|TRBV13|TRBD1
TGTGCCAGCAGCTTCCGAACAGGGGGCACTGAAGCTTTCTTT
CASSFRTGGTEAFF
>-|TRBJ2-5|TRBV15|-
TGTGCCACCAGCAGAGCCCTAGCGGAGACCCAGTACTTC
CATSRALAETQYF
>-|TRBJ2-1|TRBV6-5|-
TGTGCCAGCAGTTTAGGGTCAGGGGACAATGAGCAGTTCTTC
CASSLGSGDNEQFF
>-|TRBJ1-5|TRBV2|-
TGTGCCAGCAGTGGTTCCAGGGCCCGATATAGCAATCAGCCCCAGCATTTT
CASSGSRARYSNQPQHF
>-|TRBJ2-1|TRBV24-1|TRBD2
TGTGCCACCTCTGCTCTCGGGAGGCTTGAGCAGTTCTTC
CATSALGRLEQFF
>-|TRBJ1-3|TRBV14|-
TGTGCCAGCAGCCGGTACGTCGGGACAAACATCGGAAACACCATATATTTT
CASSRYVGTNIGNTIYF
>-|TRBJ2-2|TRBV27|TRBD1
TGTGCCAGCACCGACAGGGTTTTAGGGGAGCTGTTTTTT
CASTDRVLGELFF
>-|TRBJ1-5|TRBV20-1|-
TGCAGTGCCAGTACCCCCGTGAGTGATCAGCCCCAGCATTTT
CSASTPVSDQPQHF
>-|TRBJ2-2|TRBV7-2|-
TGTGCCAGCAGCCCGGACCTCGGACTGCGTACCGGGGAGCTGTTTTTT
CASSPDLGLRTGELFF
>-|TRBJ1-3|TRBV14|-
TGTGCCAGCAGGTCCGACAGGGGAAACACCATATATTTT
CASRSDRGNTIYF
>-|TRBJ2-5|TRBV5-1|TRBD2
TGCGCCAGCAGCTTGTACGGGGGGGGGCAAGAGACCCAGTACTTC
CASSLYGGGQETQYF
>-|TRBJ2-2|TRBV19|-
TGTGCCAGTAGTATCATGACCGGGGAGCTGTTTTTT
CASSIMTGELFF
>few|TRBJ1-2|TRBV10-3|-
TGTGCCACTCGTTCTAACTATGGCTACACCTTC
CATRSNYGYTF
>once|TRBJ2-7|TRBV7-9|-
TGTGCCAGCAGCCTGGTCCGGGGTCCGGCGTACGAGCAGTACTTC
CASSLVRGPAYEQYF
>-|TRBJ1-2|TRBV19|TRBD1
TGTGCCAGTAGTATAGTCGTACCGGGACAGAAGAATGGCTACACCTTC
CASSIVVPGQKNGYTF
>-|TRBJ2-3|TRBV5-1|-
TGCGCCAGCAGCTTGTACCGGGATACGCAGTATTTT
CASSLYRDTQYF
>few|TRBJ1-5|TRBV13|-
TGTGCCAGCAGCTTACGGGGAGATTATCAGCCCCAGCATTTT
CASSLRGDYQPQHF
>-|TRBJ2-1|TRBV11-2|TRBD2
TGTGCCAGCAGCTTAGGGCTAGCGGGAGACCTTGAGCAGTTCTTC
CASSLGLAGDLEQFF